This T cell receptor beta chain is from a study of blood T cell repertoires in COVID-19. For the study at large: Sites across the United States, Italy and Spain contributed samples from acute and convalescent COVID-19. In each case, the material was cDNA or gDNA derived from T cells, B-cell-depleted T cells, or PBMCs.

Germline lookup yields CDR1 SGHDN and CDR2 FVKESK. Unmatched junction bases numbered 5, after V lost 5 bases and J lost 1 base. This CDR3 is 15 amino acids long. Authors' processing steps: Reference gene primer amplification in the assay estimated nucleated cell counts. Sequenced by immunoSEQ multiplex PCR; TCRdb stores in-frame clones only, minus some. That table gives V, J and clone size, and the DNA gave D and trimming. The repertoire holds roughly 100,000 clones, over 75% seen once, with about a sixth in the top ten. A few counts support this clone. The sample was peripheral blood. The source is a woman aged 80 or over with active or convalescent COVID-19. This rearrangement joins TRBV14 to TRBJ2-4; 7 nucleotides agree with TRBD1. CDR3 loop: CASSRTGPAKNIQYF. The CDR3, as DNA: TGTGCCAGCAGCAGGACAGGCCCTGCCAAAAACATTCAGTACTTC.